The source of this T cell receptor (beta chain) is a study of cytomegalovirus exposure and HLA in healthy donors. This clone was seen a handful of times. In the PCR, 60 Vbeta and 13 Jbeta primers were used. This table comes from immunoSEQ multiplex PCR, and its TCRdb copy is limited to in-frame clones, with some not included. The sample carries approximately 100,000 clones, roughly 79% recorded once. Sequenced input: PBMCs. This receptor was identified in a woman in her thirties or forties in good health and CMV-seronegative.

The CDR3 nucleotides read TGTGCCAGTAGTATAGGGACCCAGGGGCCCACTGAAGCTTTCTTT. Translated: CASSIGTQGPTEAFF. The chain combines TRBV19 with TRBJ1-1; a possible D gene is TRBD1 (6 bases). This CDR3 has 15 amino acids. Trimming took off 1 base at V and 4 bases at J, with 13 bases between the two ends. CDR1 and CDR2 (germline): LNHDA, SQIVND (reference sequence).